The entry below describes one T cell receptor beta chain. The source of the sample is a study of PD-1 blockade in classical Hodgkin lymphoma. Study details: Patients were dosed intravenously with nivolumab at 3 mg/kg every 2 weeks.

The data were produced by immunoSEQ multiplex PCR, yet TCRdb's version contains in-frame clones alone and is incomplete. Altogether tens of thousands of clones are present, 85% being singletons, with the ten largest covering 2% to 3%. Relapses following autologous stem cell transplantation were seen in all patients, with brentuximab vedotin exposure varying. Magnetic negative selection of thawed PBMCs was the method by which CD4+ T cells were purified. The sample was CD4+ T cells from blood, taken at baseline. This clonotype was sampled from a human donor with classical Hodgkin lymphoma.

The CDR3 loop reads CASSLRSTVPSYEQYF. The CDR3 coding sequence is TGTGCCAGCAGCCTTCGATCGACGGTCCCCTCCTACGAGCAGTACTTC. This rearrangement joins TRBV7-2 to TRBJ2-7, with D hard to call. The CDR3 is made up of 16 amino acids. The V and J ends lost 5 bases and 0 bases respectively, with 17 bases between them. Germline lookup yields CDR1 SGHTA and CDR2 FQGNSA.